This TCR beta chain is from a study of beta chain features in type 1 diabetes. This clone was counted only a few times. Sequenced material consisted of expressed TCRB transcripts (all of the isolated RNA was reverse transcribed). Sequencing used immunoSEQ multiplex PCR; TCRdb keeps in-frame clones, though not all of them. The sample yields about 140,000 clones, roughly 10% seen once. Trimming stripped 9 bases from V and 4 bases from J, with 15 bases between. This CDR3 spans 13 amino acids. Germline V gives CDR1 LNHDA, CDR2 SQIVND (reference sequence). The receptor was derived from a woman in her thirties or forties in good health. This sequence joins TRBV19 and TRBJ1-2; maybe TRBD1 (5 bases). Sequencing was done on a sample of central memory CD4+ T cells from blood. The CDR3 here is CASAVQGSYGYTF. CDR3 nucleotides: TGTGCCAGCGCGGTCCAGGGATCCTATGGCTACACCTTC.